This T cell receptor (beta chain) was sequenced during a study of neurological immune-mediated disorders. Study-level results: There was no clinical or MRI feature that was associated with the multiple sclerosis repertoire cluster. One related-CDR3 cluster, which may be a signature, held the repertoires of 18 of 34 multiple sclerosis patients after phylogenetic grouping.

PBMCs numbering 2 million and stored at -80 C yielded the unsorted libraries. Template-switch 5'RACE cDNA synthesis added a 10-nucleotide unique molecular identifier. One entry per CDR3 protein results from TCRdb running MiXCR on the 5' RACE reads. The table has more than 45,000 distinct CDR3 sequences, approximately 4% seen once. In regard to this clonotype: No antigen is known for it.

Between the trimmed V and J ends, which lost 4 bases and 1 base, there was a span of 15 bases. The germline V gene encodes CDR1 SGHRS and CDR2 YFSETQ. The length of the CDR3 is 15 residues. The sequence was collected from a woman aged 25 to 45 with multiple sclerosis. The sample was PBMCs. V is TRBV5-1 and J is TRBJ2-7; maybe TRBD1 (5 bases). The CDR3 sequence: CASSLGTRTSYEQYF. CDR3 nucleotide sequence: TGCGCCAGCAGCCTAGGTACCCGGACATCCTACGAGCAGTACTTC.